This T cell receptor (beta chain) was sequenced in a study of T cell responses to AZD1222 COVID-19 vaccine. Overall study findings and caveats: Breadth and depth of Spike-specific TCRs rose after two AZD1222 doses.

Samples with a second dose at about 4 or about 12 weeks were pooled together. The table came from immunoSEQ multiplex PCR; TCRdb's copy has only in-frame clones and leaves some out. The data contain tens of thousands of clones, 80% to 90% of them singletons. The CDR3 contains 12 residues. V was clipped by 4 bases and J by 5 bases, with 9 bases between them. From germline, CDR1 is SNHLY and CDR2 FYNNEI. As for this clone: Its antigen is unknown.

This chain connects TRBV2 to TRBJ2-7; D is unresolved. The TCR originated in an adult who received the AZD1222 COVID-19 vaccine. The sample in question was peripheral blood, obtained 28 days after the second AZD1222 dose. CDR3 region: CASSVETNEQYF. The CDR3 coding sequence is TGTGCCAGCAGTGTAGAAACAAACGAGCAGTACTTC. The entire variable domain, with the rest obtained from reference TRBV2 and TRBJ2-7, is as follows: EPEVTQTPSHQVTQMGQEVILRCVPISNHLYFYWYRQILGQKVEFLVSFYNNEISEKSEIFDDQFSVERPDGSNFTLKIRSTKLEDSAMYFCASSVETNEQYFGPGTRLTVT.